The 9 T cell receptor beta chains given below trace back to one sample, sequenced in a study of identical twins. TCRdb itself ran the 5' RACE reads through MiXCR, one entry per CDR3 protein. The sample contains 250,000 or so distinct CDR3 sequences, approximately 11% of which appear only once. These data were also reused for a study on yellow fever vaccine responses in identical twins.

Sequencing was performed on memory (CD45RO+) T cells sorted from blood. The receptors stem from a woman aged 18-29 years in good health.

This clonotype was recorded at least ten times. The chain couples TRBV5-5 to TRBJ2-1; D gene uncertain. This CDR3 has 15 residues. Germline lookup yields CDR1 SGHKS and CDR2 YYEKEE (reference sequence). The V end was cut by 2 bases, the J end by 12 bases, with 21 bases between. The CDR3 DNA follows: TGTGCCAGCAGCTTCGGGTTACAGAGTTATCTTGGGCAGTTCTTC. Encoded protein: CASSFGLQSYLGQFF.

This clonotype appeared a few times. This rearrangement joins TRBV7-9 to TRBJ2-7; maybe TRBD2 (5 bases). The V and J ends lost 7 bases and 2 bases respectively, with 18 bases between them. The CDR3 extends over 15 amino acids. Germline CDR1 and CDR2: SEHNR and FQNEAQ (reference sequence). CDR3 DNA: TGTGCCAGCACCAGCCAGTTTAGCGACGCCTACGAGCAGTACTTC. This encodes CASTSQFSDAYEQYF.

V is TRBV28 and J is TRBJ2-5; the match to TRBD1 covers 7 bases. This CDR3 region has 16 residues. V dropped 5 bases and J dropped 0; count of bases not matched to a gene: 9. Germline V lookup: CDR1 MDHEN, CDR2 SYDVKM. The CDR3 DNA sequence: TGTGCCAGCAGTCCATACGGGACAGCCTACCAAGAGACCCAGTACTTC. It codes for CASSPYGTAYQETQYF.

This chain connects TRBV7-9 to TRBJ2-2; D is unresolved. Germline lookup yields CDR1 SEHNR and CDR2 FQNEAQ (reference sequence). Trimming shortened V by 8 bases and J by 1 base, and 11 bases separated the two germline ends. There are 14 residues in the CDR3. The CDR3 coding sequence is TGTGCCAGCGGAGACCACTTGAACACCGGGGAGCTGTTTTTT. Amino acids: CASGDHLNTGELFF.

J is TRBJ2-1 and V is TRBV5-1; 11 nucleotides match TRBD2. There are 16 residues in the CDR3. Germline-derived CDR1 and CDR2 are SGHRS and YFSETQ. Losses at the gene ends were 5 bases for V and 2 bases for J; bases not matched to a gene: 6. This CDR3 is CASRERLAGTYNEQFF. The CDR3 DNA follows: TGCGCCAGCAGAGAGAGACTAGCGGGGACCTACAATGAGCAGTTCTTC.

This clonotype was observed at least ten times. The rearrangement uses TRBV7-8 and TRBJ2-2; D unresolved. This CDR3 is 16 amino acids long. Germline CDR1 reads SGHVS; CDR2 reads FQNEAQ. Trimming pared 3 bases from V and 2 bases from J, leaving 13 bases between. CDR3 nucleotide sequence: TGTGCCAGCAGCTTCCTGTCAACCGCTAACACCGGGGAGCTGTTTTTT. It is translated as CASSFLSTANTGELFF.

V usage is TRBV7-2 and J usage is TRBJ2-4; 8 nucleotides agree with TRBD1. Germline lookup yields CDR1 SGHTA and CDR2 FQGNSA. Unmatched junction bases numbered 4, after V lost 4 bases and J lost 2 bases. The CDR3 spans 15 residues. The CDR3 region is CASSSNRGTKNIQYF. The CDR3 DNA reads as TGTGCCAGCAGCTCGAACAGGGGGACCAAAAACATTCAGTACTTC.

This clonotype was counted a few times. This rearrangement joins TRBV7-2 to TRBJ2-1, with TRBD2 identical over 7 bases. Per the germline V gene, CDR1 is SGHTA and CDR2 is FQGNSA. The V gene end was trimmed by 5 bases and the J gene end by 8 bases; junction bases not matched to a gene: 0. The CDR3 has 11 residues. In nucleotides, the CDR3 is TGTGCCAGCAGCGGGAGGGATGAGCAGTTCTTC. It translates to CASSGRDEQFF.

This clonotype was detected many times. The rearrangement joins TRBV27 to TRBJ2-1; weak D call: TRBD2 (7 bases). The CDR3 length is 14 residues. V gave up 7 bases and J gave up 2 bases, with 12 bases separating them. Germline V gene data show CDR1 as MNHEY and CDR2 as SMNVEV (reference sequence). In DNA, the CDR3 is TGTGCCAGCACCGGCGGGGGCACCTACAATGAGCAGTTCTTC. Protein: CASTGGGTYNEQFF.